These 6 T cell receptor beta chains were all obtained from the same sample, sequenced in a study of blood T cell repertoires in COVID-19. TCRdb's table, derived via immunoSEQ multiplex PCR, lists solely in-frame clones and lacks some. Seen here are under 350,000 clones, 85% observed once, and the top ten hold more than 10%. The specimen was peripheral blood. The source of these receptors is a human donor in a cohort sampled during active COVID-19.

V and J are TRBV12-3 or TRBV12-4 and TRBJ2-7; no firm D call. The V end was cut by 6 bases, the J end by 3 bases, with 12 bases between. The CDR3 covers 13 residues. Written as DNA, the CDR3 is TGTGCCAGCAGCTCGTCTAATCTCTACGAGCAGTACTTC. This translates into CASSSSNLYEQYF.

The gene calls are TRBV19 and TRBJ2-3; 9 bases align to TRBD1. This CDR3 is 14 amino acids long. In germline, CDR1 is LNHDA, CDR2 SQIVND (reference sequence). V was pared by 7 bases and J by 4 bases, with 6 bases of the junction left unmatched. DNA of the CDR3: TGTGCCAGTACTCCCGGACAGGGGTCAGATACGCAGTATTTT. Translation gives CASTPGQGSDTQYF.

This rearrangement joins TRBV10-1 to TRBJ1-4; TRBD1 matches at 7 bases. Germline loops: CDR1 WNHNN, CDR2 SYGVQD (reference sequence). This CDR3 contains 14 residues. Losses at the gene ends were 11 bases for V and 0 bases for J; bases not matched to a gene: 6. The CDR3 region has the DNA TGCGCCCCCAGGGGGGTCGCAACTAATGAAAAACTGTTTTTT. Residues: CAPRGVATNEKLFF.

In its sample, this clone was seen once. The V and J genes are TRBV29-1 and TRBJ2-7; possible D gene TRBD1, 6 bases. With 5 bases removed from V and 2 bases from J, the gap between germline ends came to 10 bases. CDR1 is SQVTM, CDR2 ANQGSEA, per germline. This CDR3 is built from 12 residues. The CDR3 DNA follows: TGCAGCGTTATCAGGGGAACCTACGAGCAGTACTTC. Translated, it gives CSVIRGTYEQYF.

This rearrangement joins TRBV7-2 to TRBJ1-2; D not resolved. The CDR3 runs 14 residues. V was clipped by 3 bases and J by 3 bases, with 11 bases between them. Germline V lookup: CDR1 SGHTA, CDR2 FQGNSA. The chain's CDR3 is CASSFLADYYGYTF. In nucleotides, the CDR3 is TGTGCCAGCAGCTTTCTAGCAGACTACTATGGCTACACCTTC.

This chain joins TRBV4-1 and TRBJ2-1; 14 bases line up with TRBD2. Per germline, CDR1 MGHRA and CDR2 YSYEKL. Unmatched junction bases numbered 5, after V lost 2 bases and J lost 8 bases. The CDR3 has 16 amino acids. The CDR3 protein is CASSQTGLAGAHEQFF. The CDR3 bases are TGCGCCAGCAGCCAAACGGGACTAGCGGGAGCCCATGAGCAGTTCTTC.